These T cell receptor beta chains were read from a single sample in a study of blood T cell repertoires in COVID-19. The table came from immunoSEQ multiplex PCR; TCRdb's copy has only in-frame clones and leaves some out. The table has some 300,000 clones, approximately 90% seen once. The sample consisted of peripheral blood. The receptors originated from a woman in her fifties or sixties with COVID-19, enrolled during active disease. Both conserved end residues are part of each CDR3. A D gene is named only where the DNA matches it firmly. Clone size is given for some rows only: seen once, a few or many times, or a class if the clone is expanded.

v_call	j_call	clone_size	cdr3_length	d_call	cdr3_nt	cdr3_aa
TRBV24-1	TRBJ2-6	-	15	-	TGTGCCTCAAGCCCGGCAGGATCTGGGGCCAACGTCCTGACTTTC	CASSPAGSGANVLTF
TRBV2	TRBJ1-1	-	15	TRBD1	TGTGCCAGCAGGGTTCCCGGGACAGTCAACACTGAAGCTTTCTTT	CASRVPGTVNTEAFF
TRBV18	TRBJ1-5	-	15	-	TGTGCCAGCTCACCACGAGGAGGAATCAATCAGCCCCAGCATTTT	CASSPRGGINQPQHF
TRBV3-1/TRBV3-2	TRBJ2-1	-	15	TRBD2	TGTGCCAGCAGCCAAGAAGTGCTAGCGGGGAATGAGCAGTTCTTC	CASSQEVLAGNEQFF
TRBV19	TRBJ1-3	-	13	-	TGTGCCAGTACCGAGGGCTCTGGAAACACCATATATTTT	CASTEGSGNTIYF
TRBV15	TRBJ2-7	-	12	-	TGTGCCACCAGCAGAGACAGTCAGCGGCAGTACTTC	CATSRDSQRQYF
TRBV6-2/TRBV6-3	TRBJ2-3	-	18	TRBD1	TGTGCCAGCAGTACTGTCGCCTGGACAGGGGTGAGCACAGATACGCAGTATTTT	CASSTVAWTGVSTDTQYF
TRBV28	TRBJ2-7	-	13	-	TGTGCCAGCAGTTTAAGGGCAGGGCGCGAGCAGTACTTC	CASSLRAGREQYF
TRBV19	TRBJ1-1	once	14	TRBD1	TGTGCCAGTTCGCACGGGACAGGGGGTACTGAAGCTTTCTTT	CASSHGTGGTEAFF
TRBV6-5	TRBJ2-7	-	15	TRBD2	TGTGCCAGCAGTTACTCGACTAGCGGGAGTTACGAGCAGTACTTC	CASSYSTSGSYEQYF
TRBV19	TRBJ1-2	-	11	-	TGTGCCAGTAGCGATAATCGGGGCTACACCTTC	CASSDNRGYTF
TRBV7-8	TRBJ1-5	-	14	-	TGTGCCAGCAGCAAACAGCTTGACAATCAGCCCCAGCATTTT	CASSKQLDNQPQHF
TRBV5-6	TRBJ2-5	-	13	TRBD1	TGTGCCAGCAGCTTGCAGGGGGTGGAGACCCAGTACTTC	CASSLQGVETQYF
TRBV18	TRBJ2-1	-	17	TRBD2	TGTGCCAGCTCACCCCCGAATAGCGGGAGGATCTACAATGAGCAGTTCTTC	CASSPPNSGRIYNEQFF
TRBV27	TRBJ1-1	once	13	-	TGTGCCAGCAGTTTTAACGGGTTCACTGAAGCTTTCTTT	CASSFNGFTEAFF
TRBV7-2	TRBJ2-6	-	15	-	TGTGCCAGCAGCTTAATGTCGGCTGGGGCCAACGTCCTGACTTTC	CASSLMSAGANVLTF
TRBV5-8	TRBJ2-1	-	13	-	TGTGCCACCACCCGGCTAGCTAGCAATGAGCAGTTCTTC	CATTRLASNEQFF
TRBV4-1	TRBJ1-1	-	14	-	TGCGCCAGCAGCCAGGTCAGGTGGAACACTGAAGCTTTCTTT	CASSQVRWNTEAFF
TRBV7-9	TRBJ1-5	once	14	TRBD1	TGTGCCAGCAGCTTCGGGACAGACAATCAGCCCCAGCATTTT	CASSFGTDNQPQHF
TRBV28	TRBJ2-7	-	13	-	TGTGCCACCGATGCTGACAGCCCCTACGAGCAGTACTTC	CATDADSPYEQYF
TRBV28	TRBJ2-4	-	15	TRBD2	TGTGCCAGCTCATCGGGAGGAGTAGCCAAAAACATTCAGTACTTC	CASSSGGVAKNIQYF
TRBV5-1	TRBJ2-7	-	14	-	TGCGCCAGCAGCTTGGTGGCAGGATCCTACGAGCAGTACTTC	CASSLVAGSYEQYF
TRBV24-1	TRBJ2-1	-	17	TRBD1	TGTGCCACCAGTGACCCATTAGGACAGGGGGCGAGGGATGAGCAGTTCTTC	CATSDPLGQGARDEQFF
TRBV9	TRBJ1-3	-	16	-	TGTGCCAGCAGCGTCCGGACAGATACCTCTGGAAACACCATATATTTT	CASSVRTDTSGNTIYF
TRBV27	TRBJ2-2	-	14	-	TGTGCCAGCAGTTTATGGGGGCGCACCGGGGAGCTGTTTTTT	CASSLWGRTGELFF
TRBV4-1	TRBJ1-1	-	16	-	TGCGCCAGCAGCCAGAGAGGGAGGCCAATGAACACTGAAGCTTTCTTT	CASSQRGRPMNTEAFF
TRBV7-9	TRBJ1-1	-	13	-	TGTGCCAGCAGCCGACCGGGTTCCACTGAAGCTTTCTTT	CASSRPGSTEAFF
TRBV5-6	TRBJ1-1	-	14	-	TGTGCCAGCAGCTTGTTGGGCAGGGCTACTGAAGCTTTCTTT	CASSLLGRATEAFF
TRBV4-3	TRBJ1-1	-	16	-	TGCGCCAGCAGCCAAGATAGAGGGGAATGGAGGGCTGAAGCTTTCTTT	CASSQDRGEWRAEAFF
TRBV6-2/TRBV6-3	TRBJ1-2	-	14	-	TGTGCCAGCAGCCCCGGAGGACAGCCTCGAGGCTACACCTTC	CASSPGGQPRGYTF
TRBV12-3/TRBV12-4	TRBJ2-7	-	11	-	TGTGCCAGCAGTCGTAGAAACGAGCAGTACTTC	CASSRRNEQYF
TRBV6-6	TRBJ2-3	-	18	TRBD2	TGTGCCAGCAGTCCCCGGACGGGGTTAGCGGGAGGCGGAGATACGCAGTATTTT	CASSPRTGLAGGGDTQYF
TRBV4-2	TRBJ1-2	-	14	-	TGTGCCAGCACCACAGGAGAGTCGGGCTATGGCTACACCTTC	CASTTGESGYGYTF
TRBV7-9	TRBJ2-4	-	15	TRBD2	TGTGCCAGCAGCTTCCGAGCGGGAGTGGCAAACATTCAGTACTTC	CASSFRAGVANIQYF
TRBV5-6	TRBJ2-7	-	18	-	TGTGCCAGCAGCCCCAGCCCTAGCGCCAATCCCGTACCCTACGAGCAGTACTTC	CASSPSPSANPVPYEQYF
TRBV4-1	TRBJ2-7	once	13	-	TGCGCCAGCAGCCAATCCCTAGACTACCACGAGTACTTC	CASSQSLDYHEYF
TRBV19	TRBJ2-1	-	19	TRBD2	TGTGCCAGTAGTAAAGGGCTAGCGGGAGGTGGGCGGTCCTACAATGAGCAGTTCTTC	CASSKGLAGGGRSYNEQFF
TRBV11-2	TRBJ2-1	-	12	TRBD2	TGTGCCAGCAGCTCGCGGGGGAATGAGCAGTTCTTC	CASSSRGNEQFF